This T cell receptor (beta chain) was profiled in a study of tumor-infiltrating lymphocytes in primary liver carcinoma. Study-level points and caveats: Left bulk and unsorted, the samples did not allow CD4+ and CD8+ repertoires to be compared. Tumor region pairs shared more overlap than did tumor-adjacent and tumor-blood pairs.

Production of TCR beta cDNA used roughly 480 ng total RNA together with a constant-region primer. Three rounds of nested multiplex PCR with slightly modified ARM-PCR produced TCR beta libraries. Rounds one and two of PCR, each of around 11 cycles, were primed with TRBV1-TRBV30 forward primers and a C-beta reverse primer. TCRdb reanalysed the multiplex PCR reads using MiXCR and keeps one entry per CDR3 protein. The sample carries approximately 340,000 distinct CDR3 sequences, about two thirds recorded once. This clonotype has a single count. The antigen is not known. RNA isolated from unsorted whole blood supplied the blood RNA, with germline DNA also extracted. Chronic HBV infection was present in the patients, who were treatment-naive. Surgery was preceded by the collection of roughly 3.7 milliliters of peripheral blood. Germline CDR1 reads MDHEN; CDR2 reads SYDVKM. The CDR3 loop spans 11 amino acids. Trimming took off 4 bases at V and 8 bases at J, with 8 bases between the two ends.

Input material: peripheral blood. The clonotype comes from a man aged 40-49 years with primary liver carcinoma and hepatitis B virus infection. V gene TRBV28 combines with J gene TRBJ1-1, with D unclear. CDR3 loop: CASSSGEEAFF. DNA for the CDR3: TGTGCCAGCAGTTCTGGAGAGGAAGCTTTCTTT.